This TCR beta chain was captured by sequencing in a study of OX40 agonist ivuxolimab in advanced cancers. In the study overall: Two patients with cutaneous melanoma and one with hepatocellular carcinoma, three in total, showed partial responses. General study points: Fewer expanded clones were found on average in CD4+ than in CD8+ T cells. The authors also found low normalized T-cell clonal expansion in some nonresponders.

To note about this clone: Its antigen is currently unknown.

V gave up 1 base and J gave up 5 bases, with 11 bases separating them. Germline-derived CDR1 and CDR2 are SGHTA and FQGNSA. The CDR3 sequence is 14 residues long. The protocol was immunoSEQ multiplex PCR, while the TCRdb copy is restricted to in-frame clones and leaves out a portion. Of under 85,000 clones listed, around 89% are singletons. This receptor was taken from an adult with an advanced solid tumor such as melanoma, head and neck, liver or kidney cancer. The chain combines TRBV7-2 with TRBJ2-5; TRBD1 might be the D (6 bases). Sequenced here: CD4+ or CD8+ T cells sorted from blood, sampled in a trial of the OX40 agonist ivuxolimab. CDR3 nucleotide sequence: TGTGCCAGCAGCTTAGACAGGGTACGCGAGACCCAGTACTTC. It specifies CASSLDRVRETQYF.